These T cell receptor beta chains were read from a single sample in a study of T-cell memory formation after mild COVID-19. TCRdb reprocessed the 5' RACE reads with MiXCR, giving one entry per CDR3 protein. The profile shows some 150,000 distinct CDR3 sequences, 6% to 7% of them singletons. The sequencing input was PBMCs or a T cell subset sorted from them (not recorded which). The receptors here all came from an adult woman who had mild COVID-19 (a few samples of this study predate the infection). Cell type and time point are not known. CDR3s include the opening cysteine and the closing phenylalanine or tryptophan. The D gene is left open where the match is weak. For some rows the clone size is stated as once, few or many, or as a class when expanded; others skip it.

clone_size d_call j_call v_call cdr3_nt cdr3_aa
few TRBD2 TRBJ2-1 TRBV12-3/TRBV12-4 TGTGCCAGCAGTAACGGACTAGGCGATGAGCAGTTCTTC CASSNGLGDEQFF
many TRBD2 TRBJ2-1 TRBV4-1 TGCGCCAGCAGCCAAGATTTAACTAGCGGGAGGGAGCAGTTCTTC CASSQDLTSGREQFF
many . TRBJ1-1 TRBV29-1 TGCAGCGTTGCTCAGGGGACCTTAAACACTGAAGCTTTCTTT CSVAQGTLNTEAFF
many TRBD2 TRBJ2-7 TRBV10-3 TGTGCCATCAGTGGGGTCACTAGCGGCCGGTACTCCGAGCAGTACTTC CAISGVTSGRYSEQYF
many . TRBJ2-5 TRBV10-3 TGTGCCATCAGTGAGTCGTCGGAAGAGACCCAGTACTTC CAISESSEETQYF
. . TRBJ1-5 TRBV3-1 TGTGCCAGCAGCCAGAGAGGAACCGGGACTGGAGGGGCAGTTCAGCCCCAGCATTTT CASSQRGTGTGGAVQPQHF
many TRBD2 TRBJ2-7 TRBV12-3/TRBV12-4 TGTGCCAGCAGGCAGCGGGGGAGGGTCTACGAGCAGTACTTC CASRQRGRVYEQYF
many TRBD2 TRBJ2-3 TRBV5-1 TGCGCCAGCAGCTCGACTAGCCGCACAGATACGCAGTATTTT CASSSTSRTDTQYF
. TRBD1 TRBJ1-1 TRBV18 TGTGCCAGCTCACCAAACCTAGCTACAGGGGCCACTGAAGCTTTCTTT CASSPNLATGATEAFF
many TRBD2 TRBJ2-1 TRBV20-1 TGCAGTGCTAGAGGGGGACTAGCGTTGACCTACAATGAGCAGTTCTTC CSARGGLALTYNEQFF
few TRBD1 TRBJ1-6 TRBV7-2 TGTGCCAGCAGCTTGGGACAGAATAATTCACCCCTCCACTTT CASSLGQNNSPLHF
few . TRBJ2-7 TRBV20-1 TGCAGTGCGGCGCGGGGCGGGGAGCAGTACTTC CSAARGGEQYF
few . TRBJ2-3 TRBV20-1 TGCAGTGCACTGACCTTCGGGAGGCAGTATTTT CSALTFGRQYF
many . TRBJ2-7 TRBV5-1 TGCGCCAGCAGATCCGCTCCAGGGCATGCCTACGAGCAGTACTTC CASRSAPGHAYEQYF
few . TRBJ2-7 TRBV18 TGTGCCAGCTCACCAACGTCCGTTTTGGGCGACGAGCAGTACTTC CASSPTSVLGDEQYF
. TRBD1 TRBJ2-3 TRBV6-5 TGTGCCAGCAGGAACCGGGCCCGGGACAGGAAAACAGATACGCAGTATTTT CASRNRARDRKTDTQYF
many . TRBJ2-7 TRBV12-3/TRBV12-4 TGTGCCAGCAGTTTTGCCAGGGGCTACGAGCAGTACTTC CASSFARGYEQYF
many . TRBJ2-2 TRBV2 TGTGCCAGCAGTCCGGTGAGGGACGGGGAGCTGTTTTTT CASSPVRDGELFF
few TRBD2 TRBJ2-5 TRBV7-2 TGTGCCAGCAGCATTAGCGGGGCTACCCAGTACTTC CASSISGATQYF
few . TRBJ1-5 TRBV3-1 TGTGCCAGCAGCCAATCAGGATCATCAAGGGCCCAGCATTTT CASSQSGSSRAQHF
many . TRBJ2-2 TRBV27 TGTGCCAGCAGTTTATTCAGCGGCCAAACCGGGGAGCTGTTTTTT CASSLFSGQTGELFF
many . TRBJ2-3 TRBV7-9 TGTGCCAGCAGCTTATTCTCGGCGGCGGGAGATACGCAGTATTTT CASSLFSAAGDTQYF
many . TRBJ2-2 TRBV5-6 TGTGCCAGCAGCCCATCCTCTGTGGGGGTGAACACCGGGGAGCTGTTTTTT CASSPSSVGVNTGELFF
few TRBD1 TRBJ2-4 TRBV2 TGTGCCAGCAGCGGGGACAGGGAGATCATTCAGTACTTC CASSGDREIIQYF
many . TRBJ1-6 TRBV7-2 TGTGCCAGCAGCTTAGGTACAGCTAATAATTCACCCCTCCACTTT CASSLGTANNSPLHF
many TRBD1 TRBJ1-1 TRBV27 TGTGCCAGCCGCGGGACAGCCCGCACTGAAGCTTTCTTT CASRGTARTEAFF
many . TRBJ2-3 TRBV4-2 TGTGCCAGCAGCCAAGCCCTCACAGATACGCAGTATTTT CASSQALTDTQYF
. TRBD2 TRBJ2-7 TRBV2 TGTGCCTCCCTCACGGGAGGCCTAAGGGGCCACTACGAGCAGTACTTC CASLTGGLRGHYEQYF
few . TRBJ2-5 TRBV24-1 TGTGCCACCAGTGATCCCTCCCCCGAAGCGGGCGTACAAGAGACCCAGTACTTC CATSDPSPEAGVQETQYF
few . TRBJ1-5 TRBV6-5 TGTGCCAGCAGAGAGGGAAGGGCCAATCAGCCCCAGCATTTT CASREGRANQPQHF
many TRBD2 TRBJ2-1 TRBV7-2 TGTGCCAGCAGCGAGGTAGGACTAGCGGGATCAAATGAGCAGTTCTTC CASSEVGLAGSNEQFF
many . TRBJ2-1 TRBV7-2 TGTGCCAGCAGCTTATACTCGGGCAGCTCCTACAATGAGCAGTTCTTC CASSLYSGSSYNEQFF
few . TRBJ1-1 TRBV2 TGTGCCAGCAGTGTACCTTTGCGACGGATGAACACTGAAGCTTTCTTT CASSVPLRRMNTEAFF
few . TRBJ1-4 TRBV20-1 TGCAGTGCTAGAGGGGTGGCAGGGGACACCGCAAAACTGTTTTTT CSARGVAGDTAKLFF
. TRBD1 TRBJ2-1 TRBV29-1 TGCAGCGTTGAAGGGTTACGGGACAGGCCCTACAATGAGCAGTTCTTC CSVEGLRDRPYNEQFF
few . TRBJ2-1 TRBV9 TGTGCCAGCAGCGGGATGACTTCCGAGCAGTTCTTC CASSGMTSEQFF
few . TRBJ2-1 TRBV6-5 TGTGCCAGCAGTTACAGACTGCGGTTAAGGGATAATGAGCAGTTCTTC CASSYRLRLRDNEQFF
. . TRBJ1-1 TRBV3-1 TGTGCCAGCAGCCAAGATCTGGGGAGGGTGAGCACTGAAGCTTTCTTT CASSQDLGRVSTEAFF
many TRBD2 TRBJ2-3 TRBV18 TGTGCCAGCTCACCACCGATCGCGGGAGAAGATACGCAGTATTTT CASSPPIAGEDTQYF
few . TRBJ2-1 TRBV11-1 TGTGCCAGCAGCTTAGTAGGTCCCAGCGTAAATGAGCAGTTCTTC CASSLVGPSVNEQFF
many . TRBJ2-1 TRBV12-3/TRBV12-4 TGTGCCAGCAGTTTACTTATGGGAGGCTACAATGAGCAGTTCTTC CASSLLMGGYNEQFF
many TRBD1 TRBJ2-5 TRBV20-1 TGCAGTGCCCCGGGACAGCAAGAGACCCAGTACTTC CSAPGQQETQYF
. . TRBJ1-1 TRBV20-1 TGCAGTGCTAGAGATCCGACGGGAAAGAACACTGAAGCTTTCTTT CSARDPTGKNTEAFF
many . TRBJ2-5 TRBV20-1 TGCAGTGCTAGAGATGGCGGGGGCGAGACCCAGTACTTC CSARDGGGETQYF
. . TRBJ2-3 TRBV14 TGTGCCAGCAGCCAAATCAGGCAGGCGCTAGATACGCAGTATTTT CASSQIRQALDTQYF
many . TRBJ2-1 TRBV20-1 TGCAGTGCTAGAGGACCAGGCCAACTCTACAATGAGCAGTTCTTC CSARGPGQLYNEQFF
many TRBD2 TRBJ2-7 TRBV7-8 TGTGCCAGCAGCTTAGCAAGGACTAGCGGCTACGAGCAGTACTTC CASSLARTSGYEQYF
many TRBD2 TRBJ2-4 TRBV6-6 TGTGCCAGCAGTTACCAACTAGCGGGAGCAACCAAAAACATTCAGTACTTC CASSYQLAGATKNIQYF
many . TRBJ1-1 TRBV4-1 TGCGCCAGCAGCCTGGGGGGCCTTGGCGGCACTGAAGCTTTCTTT CASSLGGLGGTEAFF
. TRBD1 TRBJ2-7 TRBV28 TGTGCCAGCAGTTTTGCAGGGGGCTACGAGCAGTACTTC CASSFAGGYEQYF